What follows are 27 T cell receptor beta chains derived from one specimen sequenced in a study of blood T cell repertoires in COVID-19. The assay was immunoSEQ multiplex PCR, and TCRdb's table has in-frame clones only and misses some. The data contain roughly 150,000 clones, more than 70% of them seen just once; the ten biggest clones take up more than 9%. The sequenced sample consisted of peripheral blood. These receptor sequences come from a woman aged 80 or older with active or convalescent COVID-19.

This chain connects TRBV30 to TRBJ2-7; 7 positions agree with TRBD2. Per germline, CDR1 GTSNPN and CDR2 SVGIG (reference sequence). Unmatched junction bases numbered 8, after V lost 3 bases and J lost 6 bases. This CDR3 has 13 amino acids. The CDR3 loop reads CAWRQTSDGEQYF. The CDR3 DNA follows: TGTGCCTGGAGACAAACTAGCGATGGCGAGCAGTACTTC.

The CDR3 region is CASSPGHNNYGYTF. The CDR3 nucleotides read TGTGCCAGCAGCCCCGGACATAATAACTATGGCTACACCTTC. The chain is built from TRBV5-6 and TRBJ1-2; D possibly corresponds to TRBD1 (5 bases). The germline V gene has CDR1 SGHDT and CDR2 YYEEEE. This CDR3 is built from 14 residues. V was pared by 4 bases and J by 1 base, with 11 bases between. Together with reference TRBV5-6 and TRBJ1-2, the CDR3 gives the full variable domain: DAGVTQSPTHLIKTRGQQVTLRCSPKSGHDTVSWYQQALGQGPQFIFQYYEEEERQRGNFPDRFSGHQFPNYSSELNVNALLLGDSALYLCASSPGHNNYGYTFGSGTRLTVV.

This clone was detected once. V usage is TRBV28 and J usage is TRBJ1-5; TRBD1 matches at 8 bases. Germline loops: CDR1 MDHEN, CDR2 SYDVKM. V shed 5 bases, J shed 6 bases, and the junction held 12 bases outside the gene matches. The CDR3 sequence is 16 residues long. CDR3 nucleotide sequence: TGTGCCAGCAGTACCCGCCGACAGGGGAGGACTCAGCCCCAGCATTTT. It encodes CASSTRRQGRTQPQHF.

This clone was seen a few times. The rearrangement joins TRBV5-1 to TRBJ1-1; TRBD1 aligns across 10 bases. The germline CDR1 and CDR2 sequences are SGHRS and YFSETQ. The J segment lost 5 bases and the V segment lost 3 bases, leaving 7 bases of the junction unmatched. The length of the CDR3 is 15 residues. CDR3 protein: CASSWGTGVLTEAFF. The CDR3 coding sequence is TGCGCCAGCAGCTGGGGGACAGGGGTATTGACTGAAGCTTTCTTT.

This clone was observed a few times. The chain recombines TRBV5-4 with TRBJ2-4; TRBD1 is a possible D gene (6 bases). V was trimmed by 1 base and J by 4 bases, leaving 6 bases between them. Per germline, CDR1 SGHNT and CDR2 YYREEE (reference sequence). The CDR3 extends over 13 amino acids. The CDR3 sequence is CASSLRGKNIQYF. As DNA, the CDR3 is TGTGCCAGCAGCTTGAGGGGGAAAAACATTCAGTACTTC. Complete variable domain (other parts from reference TRBV5-4 and TRBJ2-4): ETGVTQSPTHLIKTRGQQVTLRCSSQSGHNTVSWYQQALGQGPQFIFQYYREEENGRGNFPPRFSGLQFPNYSSELNVNALELDDSALYLCASSLRGKNIQYFGAGTRLSVL.

This clone was counted a single time. This chain connects TRBV2 to TRBJ2-2; 7 bases match TRBD2. The CDR3 is 15 amino acids. Germline CDR1 reads SNHLY; CDR2 reads FYNNEI. With 2 bases clipped from V and 4 bases from J, the junction kept 4 bases outside the gene matches. CDR3 DNA sequence: TGTGCCAGCAGTGAACAGACGGGGGGCACCGGGGAGCTGTTTTTT. Its translation: CASSEQTGGTGELFF.

The chain couples TRBV28 to TRBJ2-7; D might be TRBD1 (5 bases). Germline V gene lookup returns CDR1 MDHEN and CDR2 SYDVKM. V was trimmed by 6 bases and J by 2 bases, leaving 14 bases between them. This CDR3 comprises 14 residues. DNA of the CDR3: TGTGCCAGCAGAGAGCAGGGTCTGACCTACGAGCAGTACTTC. Protein: CASREQGLTYEQYF.

The sample holds a few counts of this clone. The chain joins TRBV7-9 to TRBJ2-7; D not certain. The CDR3 length is 12 residues. The germline V gene encodes CDR1 SEHNR and CDR2 FQNEAQ (reference sequence). The germline V and J ends were trimmed by 6 bases and 3 bases, with 9 bases remaining between them. CDR3 sequence reads: CASSPTHYEQYF. CDR3 nucleotides: TGTGCCAGCAGTCCTACCCACTACGAGCAGTACTTC.

This clone was counted a single time. In DNA form, the CDR3 reads TGTGCCAGCAGCGCCCCGCTAGCGGGCCTGCCTTGGGGCAATGAGCAGTTCTTC. It yields the protein CASSAPLAGLPWGNEQFF. J is TRBJ2-1 and V is TRBV11-2; 8 bases match TRBD2. V was pared by 5 bases and J by 6 bases, with 18 bases of the junction left unmatched. Germline assignment: CDR1 SGHAT and CDR2 FQNNGV. The CDR3 is 18 amino acids.

This sequence joins TRBV5-1 and TRBJ2-5; 9 bases fit TRBD1. The length of the CDR3 is 15 residues. Trimming cost V 4 bases and J 5 bases; bases outside gene matches: 9. Germline assignment: CDR1 SGHRS and CDR2 YFSETQ. CDR3 nucleotides: TGCGCCAGCAGCCCCACGACAGGGGGAGGGGAGACCCAGTACTTC. Residues: CASSPTTGGGETQYF.

The chain has TRBV28 and TRBJ1-4, with D unclear. Germline V CDR1 and CDR2: MDHEN, SYDVKM. Trimming cost V 6 bases and J 10 bases, with 15 bases left between them. The CDR3 length is 13 residues. The DNA of the CDR3 is TGTGCCAGCAGCCTAACGGCTAGCGCAAAACTGTTTTTT. Its translation is CASSLTASAKLFF.

This clone was observed once. The chain couples TRBV7-9 to TRBJ2-3; D remains ambiguous. With 4 bases removed from V and 2 bases from J, the gap between germline ends came to 13 bases. The germline CDR1 and CDR2 sequences are SEHNR and FQNEAQ (reference sequence). The CDR3 is made up of 15 amino acids. The CDR3 loop is CASSSRGAYTDTQYF. In nucleotides, the CDR3 is TGTGCCAGCAGCTCAAGAGGAGCATACACAGATACGCAGTATTTT.

Here the CDR3 reads CASSLVGTNNEQFF. CDR3 coding DNA: TGCGCCAGCAGCTTGGTCGGAACTAACAATGAGCAGTTCTTC. The chain has TRBV5-1 and TRBJ2-1; no reliable D call. V was clipped by 0 bases and J by 5 bases, with 9 bases between them. Germline-derived CDR1 and CDR2 are SGHRS and YFSETQ. The CDR3 length is 14 residues.

The chain carries TRBV19 and TRBJ2-2; possible D gene TRBD2, 5 bases. This CDR3 is built from 16 residues. CDR1 and CDR2 (germline): LNHDA, SQIVND (reference sequence). V lost 4 bases, J lost 2 bases, and 14 bases lay in between. The chain's CDR3 is CASSNPGVPNTGELFF. The CDR3 DNA reads TGTGCCAGTAGTAACCCCGGGGTCCCTAACACCGGGGAGCTGTTTTTT.

This rearrangement joins TRBV6-1 to TRBJ2-3; TRBD2 might be the D (5 bases). V was pared by 3 bases and J by 6 bases, with 13 bases between. Germline CDR1 reads MNHNS; CDR2 reads SASEGT. This CDR3 contains 14 residues. The CDR3 DNA reads as TGTGCCAGCAGTGAGGGGAGCCCGGCGGATACGCAGTATTTT. Translating it yields CASSEGSPADTQYF.

This rearrangement joins TRBV5-6 to TRBJ1-1; perhaps TRBD1 as D (6 bases). V gave up 4 bases and J gave up 2 bases, with 9 bases separating them. The germline CDR1 and CDR2 sequences are SGHDT and YYEEEE. The CDR3 covers 13 residues. The CDR3 nucleotides are TGTGCCAGCAGCCTGGACAGTAACACTGAAGCTTTCTTT. Translation gives CASSLDSNTEAFF.

The V call is TRBV2, the J call TRBJ1-5; possible D gene TRBD1, 6 bases. CDR1 is SNHLY and CDR2 is FYNNEI in the germline V gene. V was cut by 6 bases and J by 5 bases, with 11 bases left in between. This CDR3 has 13 amino acids. The CDR3 DNA sequence: TGTGCCAGCAGGCAGGGGTTGGATCAGCCCCAGCATTTT. Amino acids: CASRQGLDQPQHF.

This chain uses TRBV6-5 with TRBJ1-2, with 7 bases lining up with TRBD1. The V segment lost 5 bases and the J segment 6 bases; nucleotides outside the gene matches: 9. The CDR3 length is 14 residues. Germline lookup yields CDR1 MNHEY and CDR2 SVGAGI. Written as DNA, the CDR3 is TGTGCCAGCAGTCCCCCGGGACAGTTACATGGCTACACCTTC. Protein: CASSPPGQLHGYTF.

The J gene is TRBJ1-4, the V gene TRBV9; TRBD1 agrees at 8 bases. The CDR3 has 16 residues. The germline V gene has CDR1 SGDLS and CDR2 YYNGEE. The trim removed 0 bases at V and 8 bases at J, leaving 9 bases unmatched. CDR3 nucleotides: TGTGCCAGCAGCGTAGGAAAGACAGGGGATACGGAAAAACTGTTTTTT. Amino acid sequence: CASSVGKTGDTEKLFF.

The chain recombines TRBV29-1 with TRBJ2-3; possibly TRBD1 for D (6 bases). CDR3 length equals 11 residues. Trimming left V 7 bases short and J 5 bases short, with 10 bases between. Germline V gene sequence: CDR1 SQVTM, CDR2 ANQGSEA. The DNA of the CDR3 is TGCAGCGACGGACAGAAAGATACGCAGTATTTT. The encoded protein is CSDGQKDTQYF.

The DNA for the CDR3 is TGCGCCAGCAGCTTGGGTCTCGAGGCCGGGGAGCTGTTTTTT. Amino acids: CASSLGLEAGELFF. V is TRBV5-1 and J is TRBJ2-2; D gene uncertain. Germline V gene sequence: CDR1 SGHRS, CDR2 YFSETQ. This CDR3 contains 14 residues. Trimming removed 0 bases from V and 6 bases from J, with 9 bases in between.

The genes are TRBV4-1 and TRBJ2-3, with TRBD2 matching 9 bases. The V gene end was trimmed by 5 bases and the J gene end by 2 bases; junction bases not matched to a gene: 5. CDR1 and CDR2 (germline): MGHRA, YSYEKL. The CDR3 runs to 15 residues. The CDR3 DNA is TGCGCCAGCAGCAGACTAGCGGACGTCACAGATACGCAGTATTTT. It translates to CASSRLADVTDTQYF.

V is TRBV18 and J is TRBJ1-5, with 7 bases fitting TRBD1. This CDR3 contains 13 residues. Germline trimming cut 5 bases from V and 7 bases from J; bases unmatched to any gene: 5. The V gene's germline CDR1 is KGHSH and CDR2 LQKENI. The CDR3 region has the DNA TGTGCCAGCTCATCCGGACAGGACCAGCCCCAGCATTTT. This codes for CASSSGQDQPQHF.

This rearrangement joins TRBV10-1 to TRBJ1-1; 8 nucleotides agree with TRBD1. V lost 7 bases to trimming and J lost 3 bases; unmatched junction nucleotides: 7. The germline V gene has CDR1 WNHNN and CDR2 SYGVQD (reference sequence). The CDR3 runs to 14 residues. CDR3 region: CASTKGQGDTEAFF. The CDR3 DNA sequence: TGCGCCAGCACCAAAGGACAGGGAGACACTGAAGCTTTCTTT.

The rearrangement uses TRBV24-1 and TRBJ2-3; D is perhaps TRBD1 (5 bases). V gave up 1 base and J gave up 3 bases, with 13 bases separating them. Germline-derived CDR1 and CDR2 are KGHDR and SFDVKD. CDR3 length equals 16 residues. CDR3 region: CATSDFSRDGTDTQYF. The CDR3 DNA sequence: TGTGCCACCAGTGATTTCTCCAGGGATGGGACAGATACGCAGTATTTT.

The rearrangement links TRBV7-8 to TRBJ2-7, with 7 bases identical to TRBD1. The CDR3 totals 15 residues. In germline, CDR1 is SGHVS, CDR2 FQNEAQ. The V gene end was trimmed by 1 base and the J gene end by 3 bases; junction bases not matched to a gene: 6. The CDR3 spells CASSLGLRGNYEQYF. The CDR3 nucleotides are TGTGCCAGCAGCTTAGGTCTCAGGGGGAACTACGAGCAGTACTTC.

This rearrangement joins TRBV7-6 to TRBJ1-6, with TRBD1 as a possible D gene (6 bases). This CDR3 comprises 17 residues. Germline values: CDR1 SGHVS, CDR2 FNYEAQ. Trimming stripped 1 base from V and 9 bases from J, with 19 bases between. CDR3 amino acids: CASSLGPRGGGISPLHF. CDR3 nucleotides: TGTGCCAGCAGCTTAGGCCCCAGGGGCGGGGGGATTTCACCCCTCCACTTT. Full variable domain (rest looked up from reference TRBV7-6 and TRBJ1-6): GAGVSQSPRYKVTKRGQDVALRCDPISGHVSLYWYRQALGQGPEFLTYFNYEAQQDKSGLPNDRFSAERPEGSISTLTIQRTEQRDSAMYRCASSLGPRGGGISPLHFGNGTRLTVT.